This TCR beta chain was retrieved from a study of T cell clusters in autoimmune cytopenias. Study-level points and caveats: Primary autoimmune cytopenia patients appeared to lack physiological T cell clusters present in healthy donors. Active autoimmune hepatitis patients had about 3-fold fewer exclusive TRB clusters than healthy donors. A dominant lymphoma-associated repertoire apparently masked the cluster-lack signature in secondary cytopenia versus chronic lymphocytic leukemia. TRB repertoire shifts in secondary cytopenia and chronic lymphocytic leukemia mostly reflected lymphoma, not autoimmunity.

TRB amplification used approximately 250 ng of peripheral blood genomic DNA. Regarding this clonotype: Its matching antigen is unknown.

TRB was amplified by touch-down multiplex PCR, primer pools A and B combined. From the multiplex PCR reads, TCRdb lists one entry per CDR3 protein and no DNA. Reported are around 9,000 distinct CDR3 sequences; the ten largest clones contain around 4.5%. The TCR originated in a human donor with an autoimmune cytopenia or autoimmune hepatitis (not recorded which). The sample taken for sequencing was peripheral blood.

The CDR3 spells CAWSVLGQLLNYGYTF. This chain uses TRBV30 with TRBJ1-2; TCRdb calls TRBD1, which cannot be checked without DNA. The CDR3 totals 16 residues. Per the germline V gene, CDR1 is GTSNPN and CDR2 is SVGIG (reference sequence).